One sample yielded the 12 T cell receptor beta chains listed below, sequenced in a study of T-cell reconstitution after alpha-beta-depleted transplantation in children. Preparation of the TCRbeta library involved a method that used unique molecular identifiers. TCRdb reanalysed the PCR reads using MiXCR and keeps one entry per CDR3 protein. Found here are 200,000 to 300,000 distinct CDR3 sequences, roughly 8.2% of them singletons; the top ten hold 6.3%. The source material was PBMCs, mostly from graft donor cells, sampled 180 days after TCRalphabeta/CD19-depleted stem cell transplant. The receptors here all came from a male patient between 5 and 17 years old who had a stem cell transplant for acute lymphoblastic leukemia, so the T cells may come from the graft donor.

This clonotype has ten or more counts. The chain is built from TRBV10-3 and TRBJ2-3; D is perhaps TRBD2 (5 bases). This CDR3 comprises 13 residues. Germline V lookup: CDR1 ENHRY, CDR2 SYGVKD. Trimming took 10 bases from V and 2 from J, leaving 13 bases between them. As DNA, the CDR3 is TGTGCCACGAAGCCGGGGTCCACAGATACGCAGTATTTT. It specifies CATKPGSTDTQYF.

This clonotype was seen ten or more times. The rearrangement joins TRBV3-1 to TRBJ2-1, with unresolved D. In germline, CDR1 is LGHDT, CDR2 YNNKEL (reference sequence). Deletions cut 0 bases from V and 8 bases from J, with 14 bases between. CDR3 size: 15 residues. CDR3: CASSQDRAAFDEQFF. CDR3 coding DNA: TGTGCCAGCAGCCAAGATAGGGCAGCTTTCGATGAGCAGTTCTTC.

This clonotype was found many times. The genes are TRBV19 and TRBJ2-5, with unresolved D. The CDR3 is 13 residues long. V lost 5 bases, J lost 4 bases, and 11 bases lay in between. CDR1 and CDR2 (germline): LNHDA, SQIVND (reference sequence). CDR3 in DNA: TGTGCCAGTAGTTGGGGAAGGCGAGAGACCCAGTACTTC. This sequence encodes CASSWGRRETQYF.

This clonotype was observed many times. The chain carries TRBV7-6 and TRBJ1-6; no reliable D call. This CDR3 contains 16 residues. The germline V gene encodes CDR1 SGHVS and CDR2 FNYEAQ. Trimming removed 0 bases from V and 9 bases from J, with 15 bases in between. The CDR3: CASSLAAGAQSSPLHF. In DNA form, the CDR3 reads TGTGCCAGCAGCTTAGCGGCGGGAGCGCAAAGTTCACCCCTCCACTTT.

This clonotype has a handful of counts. The CDR3: CASSVVAWTGISGANVLTF. As DNA, the CDR3 is TGTGCCAGTAGCGTTGTTGCCTGGACAGGGATCTCTGGGGCCAACGTCCTGACTTTC. V and J are TRBV19 and TRBJ2-6, with 8 bases fitting TRBD1. The CDR3 totals 19 residues. V shed 6 bases, J shed 0 bases, and the junction held 13 bases outside the gene matches. Germline CDR1 LNHDA, CDR2 SQIVND (reference sequence).

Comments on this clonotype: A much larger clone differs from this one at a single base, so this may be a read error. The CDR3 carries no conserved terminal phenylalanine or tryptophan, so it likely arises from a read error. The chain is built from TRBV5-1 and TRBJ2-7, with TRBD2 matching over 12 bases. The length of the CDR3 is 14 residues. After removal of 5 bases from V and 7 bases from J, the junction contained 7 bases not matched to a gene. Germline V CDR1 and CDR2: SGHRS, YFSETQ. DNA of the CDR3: TGCGCCAGCAGTCGGACTAGCGGGATAGGGGAGCAGTACCTC. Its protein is CASSRTSGIGEQYL.

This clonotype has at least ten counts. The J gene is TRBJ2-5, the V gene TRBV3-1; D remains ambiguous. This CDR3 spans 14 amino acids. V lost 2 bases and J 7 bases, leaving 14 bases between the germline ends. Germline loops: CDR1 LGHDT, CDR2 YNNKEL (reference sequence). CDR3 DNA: TGTGCCAGCAGCCAATCCCGGGCGCAGGCGACCCAGTACTTC. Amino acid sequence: CASSQSRAQATQYF.

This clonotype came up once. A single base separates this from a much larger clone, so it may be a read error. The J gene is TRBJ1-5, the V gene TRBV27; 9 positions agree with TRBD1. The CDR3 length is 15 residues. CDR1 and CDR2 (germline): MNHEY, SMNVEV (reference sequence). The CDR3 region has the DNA TGTGCCTGCAGTTTAGACAGGGGGGACAATCAGCCCCAGCATTTT. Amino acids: CACSLDRGDNQPQHF.

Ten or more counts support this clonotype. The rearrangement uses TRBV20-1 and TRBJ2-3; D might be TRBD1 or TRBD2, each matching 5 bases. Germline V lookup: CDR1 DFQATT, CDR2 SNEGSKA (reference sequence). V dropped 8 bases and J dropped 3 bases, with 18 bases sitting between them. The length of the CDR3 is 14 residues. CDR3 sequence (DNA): TGCAGTATGCTAGAGGGGCCGGGGACAGATACGCAGTATTTT. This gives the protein CSMLEGPGTDTQYF.

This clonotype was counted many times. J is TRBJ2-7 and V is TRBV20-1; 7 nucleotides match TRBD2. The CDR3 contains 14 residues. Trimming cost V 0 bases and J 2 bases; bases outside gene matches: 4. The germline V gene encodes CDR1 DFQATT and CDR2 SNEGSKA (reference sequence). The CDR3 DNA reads TGCAGTGCTAGAGATCGGAGCGGGACCTACGAGCAGTACTTC. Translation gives CSARDRSGTYEQYF.

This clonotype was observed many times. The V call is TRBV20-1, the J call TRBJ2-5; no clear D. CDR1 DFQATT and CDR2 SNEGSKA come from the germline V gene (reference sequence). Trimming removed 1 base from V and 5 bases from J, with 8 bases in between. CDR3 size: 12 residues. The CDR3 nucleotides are TGCAGTGCTAGAGCAGGTTTCGAGACCCAGTACTTC. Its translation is CSARAGFETQYF.

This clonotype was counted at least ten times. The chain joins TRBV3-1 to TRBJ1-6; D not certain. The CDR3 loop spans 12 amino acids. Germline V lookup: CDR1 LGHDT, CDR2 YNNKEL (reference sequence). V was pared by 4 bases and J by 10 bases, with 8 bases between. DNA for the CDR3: TGTGCCAGCAGCCGCGCCGCGTCACCCCTCCACTTT. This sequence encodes CASSRAASPLHF.